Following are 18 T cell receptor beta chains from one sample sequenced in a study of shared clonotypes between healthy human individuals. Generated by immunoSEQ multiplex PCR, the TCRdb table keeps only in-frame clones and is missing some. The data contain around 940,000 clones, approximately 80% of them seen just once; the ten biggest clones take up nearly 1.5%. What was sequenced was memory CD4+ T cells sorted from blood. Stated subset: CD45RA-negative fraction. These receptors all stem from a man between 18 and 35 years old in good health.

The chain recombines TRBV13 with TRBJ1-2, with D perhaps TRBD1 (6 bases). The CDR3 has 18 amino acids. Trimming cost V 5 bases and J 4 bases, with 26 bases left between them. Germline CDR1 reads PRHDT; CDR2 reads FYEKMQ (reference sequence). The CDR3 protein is CASSPTYRVFDSVYGYTF. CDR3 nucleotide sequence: TGTGCCAGCAGCCCAACGTACAGGGTGTTTGACTCGGTCTATGGCTACACCTTC.

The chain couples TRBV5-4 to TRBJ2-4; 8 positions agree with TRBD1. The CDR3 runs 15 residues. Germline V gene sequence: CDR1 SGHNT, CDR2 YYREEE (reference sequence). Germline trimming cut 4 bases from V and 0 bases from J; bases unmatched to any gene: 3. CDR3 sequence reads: CASSPTGVAKNIQYF. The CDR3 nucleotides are TGTGCCAGCAGCCCGACAGGGGTAGCCAAAAACATTCAGTACTTC.

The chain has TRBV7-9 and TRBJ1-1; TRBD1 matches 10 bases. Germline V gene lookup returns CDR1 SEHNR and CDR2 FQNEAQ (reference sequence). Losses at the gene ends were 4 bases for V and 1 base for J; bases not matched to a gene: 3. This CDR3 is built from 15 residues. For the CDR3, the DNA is TGTGCCAGCAGCTCTCGGGACAGGGGGAACACTGAAGCTTTCTTT. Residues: CASSSRDRGNTEAFF.

CDR3 DNA: TGTGCCAGCAGTGCCGGACTAGCGGAAAATCGGGGGCAGTACTTC. This codes for CASSAGLAENRGQYF. The chain joins TRBV6-1 to TRBJ2-7; 10 bases map to TRBD2. Germline V lookup: CDR1 MNHNS, CDR2 SASEGT. The junction had 12 bases not matched to a gene; V was cut back by 4 bases and J by 9 bases. The CDR3 has 15 amino acids.

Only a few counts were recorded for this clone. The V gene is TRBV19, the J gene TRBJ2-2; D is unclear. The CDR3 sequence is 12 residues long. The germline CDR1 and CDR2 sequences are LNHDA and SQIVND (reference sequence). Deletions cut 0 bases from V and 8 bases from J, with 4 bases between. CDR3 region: CASSIELGELFF. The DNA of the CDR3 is TGTGCCAGTAGTATAGAACTTGGGGAGCTGTTTTTT.

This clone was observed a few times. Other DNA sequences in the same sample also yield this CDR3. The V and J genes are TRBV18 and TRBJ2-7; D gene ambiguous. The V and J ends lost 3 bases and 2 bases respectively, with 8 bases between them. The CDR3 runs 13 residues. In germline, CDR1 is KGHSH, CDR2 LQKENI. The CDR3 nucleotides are TGTGCCAGCTCACCCTCCGGTACCTACGAGCAGTACTTC. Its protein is CASSPSGTYEQYF.

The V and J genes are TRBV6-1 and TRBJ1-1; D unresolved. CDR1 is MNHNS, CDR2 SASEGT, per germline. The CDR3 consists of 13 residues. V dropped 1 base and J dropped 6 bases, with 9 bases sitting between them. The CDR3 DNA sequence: TGTGCCAGCAGTGAAGGGGGAACACCTGAAGCTTTCTTT. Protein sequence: CASSEGGTPEAFF.

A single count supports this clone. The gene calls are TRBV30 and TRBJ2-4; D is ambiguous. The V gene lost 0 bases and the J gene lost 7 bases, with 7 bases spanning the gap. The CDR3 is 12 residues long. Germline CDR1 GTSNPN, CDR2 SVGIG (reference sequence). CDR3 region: CAWSVSENIQYF. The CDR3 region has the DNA TGTGCCTGGAGTGTATCCGAGAACATTCAGTACTTC.

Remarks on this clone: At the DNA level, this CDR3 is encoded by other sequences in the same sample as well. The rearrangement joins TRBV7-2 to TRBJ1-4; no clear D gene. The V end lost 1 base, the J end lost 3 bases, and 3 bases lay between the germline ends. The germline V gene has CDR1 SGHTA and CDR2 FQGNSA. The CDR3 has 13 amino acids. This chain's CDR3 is CASSLGANEKLFF. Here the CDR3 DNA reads TGTGCCAGCAGCTTAGGAGCTAATGAAAAACTGTTTTTT.

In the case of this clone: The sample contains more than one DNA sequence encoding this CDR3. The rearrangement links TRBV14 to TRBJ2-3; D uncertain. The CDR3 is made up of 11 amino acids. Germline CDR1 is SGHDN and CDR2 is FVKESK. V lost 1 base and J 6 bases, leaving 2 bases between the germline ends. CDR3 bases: TGTGCCAGCAGCCAAGCGGATACGCAGTATTTT. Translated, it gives CASSQADTQYF.

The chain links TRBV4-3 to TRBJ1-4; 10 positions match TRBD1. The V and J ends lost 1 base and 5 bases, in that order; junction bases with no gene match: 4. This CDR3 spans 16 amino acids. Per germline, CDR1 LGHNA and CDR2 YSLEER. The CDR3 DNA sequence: TGCGCCAGCAGCCAAGGACAGGGGGCCGGGAATGAAAAACTGTTTTTT. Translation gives CASSQGQGAGNEKLFF.

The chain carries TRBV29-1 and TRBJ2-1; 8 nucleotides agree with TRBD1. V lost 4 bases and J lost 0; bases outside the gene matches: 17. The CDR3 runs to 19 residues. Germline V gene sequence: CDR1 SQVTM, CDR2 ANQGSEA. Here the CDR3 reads CSVVPDRGLTFPSYNEQFF. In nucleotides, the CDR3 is TGCAGCGTTGTCCCAGACAGGGGCCTTACCTTCCCCTCCTACAATGAGCAGTTCTTC.

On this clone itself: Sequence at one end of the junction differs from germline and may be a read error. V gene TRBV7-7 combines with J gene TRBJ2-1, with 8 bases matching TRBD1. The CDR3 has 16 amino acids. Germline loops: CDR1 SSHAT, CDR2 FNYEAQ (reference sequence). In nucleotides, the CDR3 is TGTGCTAGCAGCCCTAAGATCGACAGGGGAAATAATGAGCAGTTCTTC. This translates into CASSPKIDRGNNEQFF.

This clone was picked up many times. CDR3: CASSPGNTGELFF. The DNA for the CDR3 is TGTGCCAGCAGCCCGGGAAACACCGGGGAGCTGTTTTTT. This rearrangement joins TRBV7-6 to TRBJ2-2; perhaps TRBD2 as D (5 bases). CDR3 length equals 13 residues. Germline CDR1 SGHVS, CDR2 FNYEAQ. V was shortened by 5 bases and J by 2 bases, with 6 bases between the two germline ends. Full variable domain (outside the CDR3, taken from reference TRBV7-6 and TRBJ2-2): GAGVSQSPRYKVTKRGQDVALRCDPISGHVSLYWYRQALGQGPEFLTYFNYEAQQDKSGLPNDRFSAERPEGSISTLTIQRTEQRDSAMYRCASSPGNTGELFFGEGSRLTVL.

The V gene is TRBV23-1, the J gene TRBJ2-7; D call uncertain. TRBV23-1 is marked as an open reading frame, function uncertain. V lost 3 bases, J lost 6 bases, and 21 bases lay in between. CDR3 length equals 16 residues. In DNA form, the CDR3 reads TGCGCCAGCAGTCACCCCGTTCTCCGCCTGATCATCGAGCAGTACTTC. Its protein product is CASSHPVLRLIIEQYF.

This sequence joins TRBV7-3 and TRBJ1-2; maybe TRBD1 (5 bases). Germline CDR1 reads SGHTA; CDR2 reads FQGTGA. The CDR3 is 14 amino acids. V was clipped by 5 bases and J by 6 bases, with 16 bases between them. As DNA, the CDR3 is TGTGCCAGCAGCCCCGGGGTGGCGGGGCATGGCTACACCTTC. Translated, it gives CASSPGVAGHGYTF.

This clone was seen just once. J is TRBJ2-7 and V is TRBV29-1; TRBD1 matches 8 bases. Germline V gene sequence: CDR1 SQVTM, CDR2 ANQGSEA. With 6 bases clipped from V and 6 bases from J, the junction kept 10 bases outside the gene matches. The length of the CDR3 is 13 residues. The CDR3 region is CSVRIQGAGEQYF. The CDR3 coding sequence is TGCAGCGTCCGTATCCAGGGGGCAGGCGAGCAGTACTTC.

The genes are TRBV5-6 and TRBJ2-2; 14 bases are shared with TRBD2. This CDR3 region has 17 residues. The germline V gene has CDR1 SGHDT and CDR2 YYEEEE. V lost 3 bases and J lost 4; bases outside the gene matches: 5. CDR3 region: CASSSWTSGRSTGELFF. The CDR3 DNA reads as TGTGCCAGCAGCTCCTGGACTAGCGGGAGGTCCACCGGGGAGCTGTTTTTT.